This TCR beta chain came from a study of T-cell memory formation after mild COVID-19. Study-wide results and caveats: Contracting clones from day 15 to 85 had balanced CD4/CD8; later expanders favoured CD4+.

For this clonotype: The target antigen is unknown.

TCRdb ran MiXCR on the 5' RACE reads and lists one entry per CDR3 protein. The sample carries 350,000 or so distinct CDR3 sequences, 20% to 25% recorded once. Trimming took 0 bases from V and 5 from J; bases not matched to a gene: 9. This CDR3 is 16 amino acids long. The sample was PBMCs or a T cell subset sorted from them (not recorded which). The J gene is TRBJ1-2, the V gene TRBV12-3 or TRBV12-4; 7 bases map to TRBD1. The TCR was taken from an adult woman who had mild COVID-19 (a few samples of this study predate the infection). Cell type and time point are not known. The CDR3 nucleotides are TGTGCCAGCAGTTTAGCCCAGCCGGGACAGCTATATGGCTACACCTTC. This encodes CASSLAQPGQLYGYTF.